This T cell receptor beta chain derives from a study of identical twins. The CDR3 spans 15 residues. The V gene end was trimmed by 2 bases and the J gene end by 4 bases; junction bases not matched to a gene: 4. Germline values: CDR1 MNHEY, CDR2 SMNVEV (reference sequence). Study-level findings and limits: Reduced insertions were recorded for abundant cord blood beta clonotypes, with no such pattern in memory repertoires.

With respect to this clonotype: Its antigen is unknown.

Template switching added a universal primer site; cDNA carried unique molecular identifiers. Each CDR3 protein is one row after TCRdb ran MiXCR on the 5' RACE reads. The sample consists of approximately 410,000 distinct CDR3 sequences, approximately 18% of them appearing once. V usage is TRBV27 and J usage is TRBJ2-5; 10 positions agree with TRBD2. The clonotype comes from a man aged 45-65 years in good health. What was sequenced was naive T cells sorted from blood. The CDR3 sequence: CASSLLAGARETQYF. The CDR3 DNA reads TGTGCCAGCAGTTTACTAGCGGGGGCCCGAGAGACCCAGTACTTC.